This T cell receptor beta chain was sequenced in a study of blood T cell repertoires in COVID-19 (TCRdb year 2020). Describing the broader study: Samples covering the acute and convalescent phases of COVID-19 were provided by collaborators in the United States, Italy and Spain. Nearly every sample came with metadata listing a de-identified subject ID, COVID-19 status, age in years and sex. The prospective study material was composed of cDNA or gDNA derived from T cells, B-cell-depleted T cells, or PBMCs. The samples were drawn from two sources: the first 160 participants of the ongoing ImmuneRACE study, and about 1,300 subjects contributed by 6 global collaborators. Deeply sampled blood TCRbeta repertoires from subjects exposed to, actively infected with, or recovered from COVID-19 were included in the dataset. Where available, HLA class I and class II types were taken from metadata supplied by the sample provider and were not determined by assay-based typing. A freely available public database, intended as a resource for researchers studying the immune response to SARS-CoV-2, is where the repertoires were released. Broad study findings and their caveats: Clinical and demographic metadata were provided uncurated, with the amount varying by source and participant.

The immunoSEQ Assay, a bias-controlled multiplex PCR, was used to amplify TCRbeta CDR3 regions from genomic DNA. Under the source paper's analysis protocol: Nucleated cell counts per sample were estimated from amplification of reference gene primers within the assay. To quantify the absolute abundance of each unique TCRbeta CDR3 rearrangement, sequence reads were collapsed and filtered. Productive Simpson clonality was computed per sample as the square root of Simpson's diversity index over productive rearrangements. TCRdb holds this immuneACCESS table with in-frame rearrangements only. Some clones are missing; in checked studies, unresolved V genes explain under half, and the rest has no known cause. V, J and clone size derive from that table, while D and trimming were established from the DNA sequence. A total of fewer than 25,000 clones appear in this sample, around nine tenths of them only once. Together, the top ten hold around 10% of the sample.

Whole blood was collected in K2EDTA tubes by collaborating institutions according to the institutions' own protocols. For TCRbeta analysis, collaborator samples were shipped as frozen whole blood, as isolated PBMCs, or as DNA extracted from either sample type. Of note for this clone: Its cognate antigen has yet to be identified. The input lacks base qualities; no much larger clone sits a single base away.

V is clipped by 6 bases and J by 0 bases, and the sequence between their germline boundaries is 18 bases long. CDR1 and CDR2, looked up from the germline V gene (reference sequence), are LNHDA and SQIVND. Including the terminal cysteine and phenylalanine, the CDR3 comprises 17 residues. Left in the record is the CDR3 DNA by itself, 51 bases read in frame from the first base. The rearrangement joined TRBV19 to TRBJ1-5; TRBD1 could be the D gene, as 5 bases match. The sample was peripheral blood. The sequence came from a human donor in a cohort sampled during active COVID-19. The CDR3 region: CASSDQTGVNSNQPQHF. The nucleotide sequence is given as TGTGCCAGTAGCGATCAAACAGGAGTAAATAGCAATCAGCCCCAGCATTTT. The full variable domain, completed from the reference TRBV19 and TRBJ1-5 proteins outside the CDR3, reads DGGITQSPKYLFRKEGQNVTLSCEQNLNHDAMYWYRQDPGQGLRLIYYSQIVNDFQKGDIAEGYSVSREKKESFPLTVTSAQKNPTAFYLCASSDQTGVNSNQPQHFGDGTRLSIL.